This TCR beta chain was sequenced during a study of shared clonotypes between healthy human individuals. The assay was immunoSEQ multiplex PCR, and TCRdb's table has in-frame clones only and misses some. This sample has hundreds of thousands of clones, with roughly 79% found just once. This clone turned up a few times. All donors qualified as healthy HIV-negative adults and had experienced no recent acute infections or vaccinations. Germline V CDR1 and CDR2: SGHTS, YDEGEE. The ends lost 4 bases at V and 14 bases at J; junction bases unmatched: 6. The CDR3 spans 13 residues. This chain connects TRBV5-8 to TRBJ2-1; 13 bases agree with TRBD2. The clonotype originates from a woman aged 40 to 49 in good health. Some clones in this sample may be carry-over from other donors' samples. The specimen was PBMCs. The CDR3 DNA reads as TGTGCCAGCAGCGCTGGACTAGCGGGAGAAGAGTTCTTC. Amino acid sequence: CASSAGLAGEEFF. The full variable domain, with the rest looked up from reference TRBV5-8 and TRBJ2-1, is EAGVTQSPTHLIKTRGQQATLRCSPISGHTSVYWYQQALGLGLQFLLWYDEGEERNRGNFPPRFSGRQFPNYSSELNVNALELEDSALYLCASSAGLAGEEFFGPGTRLTVL.